These T cell receptor beta chains were read from a single sample in a study of T cell responses to AZD1222 COVID-19 vaccine. TCRdb's table, derived via immunoSEQ multiplex PCR, lists solely in-frame clones and lacks some. This sample has about 180,000 clones; around nine tenths occur once, and the top ten carry 1.5% to 2%. The sample here was peripheral blood, taken on day 0 of AZD1222 vaccination. These receptors all come from an adult in good health. Both conserved end residues are part of each CDR3. D genes are given only for firm matches. Not all rows give a size; the values are once, few, many and, for expanded clones, a class.

CDR3aa,CDR3nt,j_gene,abundance,len,v_gene,d_gene
CASSLDPGDQETQYF,TGTGCCAGCAGCTTGGATCCAGGAGACCAAGAGACCCAGTACTTC,TRBJ2-5,-,15,TRBV5-4,-
CASSLQQGALGANVLTF,TGTGCCAGCAGCTTACAACAGGGGGCGCTTGGGGCCAACGTCCTGACTTTC,TRBJ2-6,-,17,TRBV7-2,TRBD1
CASSVEGLVNTGELFF,TGTGCCAGCAGCGTAGAGGGACTAGTGAACACCGGGGAGCTGTTTTTT,TRBJ2-2,-,16,TRBV9,TRBD2
CASSLILDGSRYNEQFF,TGTGCCAGCAGTTTAATCCTTGACGGGAGCCGGTACAATGAGCAGTTCTTC,TRBJ2-1,-,17,TRBV28,-
CASSPGLAGVPGELFF,TGCGCCAGCAGCCCTGGACTAGCGGGGGTCCCCGGGGAGCTGTTTTTT,TRBJ2-2,once,16,TRBV5-1,TRBD2
CASSQDQATIWNEQFF,TGCGCCAGCAGCCAAGACCAGGCGACGATATGGAATGAGCAGTTCTTC,TRBJ2-1,-,16,TRBV4-1,-
CASSPRPNTEAFF,TGTGCCAGCAGCCCACGGCCGAACACTGAAGCTTTCTTT,TRBJ1-1,-,13,TRBV7-2,-
CASSLGNEAFF,TGTGCCAGCAGTTTGGGAAATGAAGCTTTCTTT,TRBJ1-1,-,11,TRBV12-3/TRBV12-4,-
CASSLRQVADTQYF,TGTGCCAGTAGTCTACGACAGGTCGCAGATACGCAGTATTTT,TRBJ2-3,-,14,TRBV19,-
CASSQDARPIQETQYF,TGTGCCAGCAGCCAAGATGCCAGGCCGATCCAAGAGACCCAGTACTTC,TRBJ2-5,-,16,TRBV3-1/TRBV3-2,-
CASSPGLRSYEQYF,TGTGCCAGCAGCCCGGGACTGCGCTCCTACGAGCAGTACTTC,TRBJ2-7,-,14,TRBV7-2,-
CASSSSGLADYNEQFF,TGTGCCAGCAGCTCCTCGGGACTAGCGGATTACAATGAGCAGTTCTTC,TRBJ2-1,-,16,TRBV7-2,TRBD2
CASRREASPYEQYF,TGTGCCAGCAGGAGGGAGGCCTCACCCTACGAGCAGTACTTC,TRBJ2-7,once,14,TRBV7-8,-
CAWSRNRGLNEKLFF,TGTGCCTGGAGTCGAAACAGGGGTCTTAATGAAAAACTGTTTTTT,TRBJ1-4,-,15,TRBV30,TRBD1
CASSQTVGNTIYF,TGTGCCAGCAGCCAGACAGTAGGAAACACCATATATTTT,TRBJ1-3,-,13,TRBV12-3/TRBV12-4,-
CASRDGYQPQHF,TGTGCCAGTAGGGACGGTTATCAGCCCCAGCATTTT,TRBJ1-5,-,12,TRBV19,-
CASSYGGPKETQYF,TGTGCCAGCAGTTACGGGGGCCCGAAAGAGACCCAGTACTTC,TRBJ2-5,once,14,TRBV6-5,-
CASSDRGEPDTQYF,TGCGCCAGCAGTGACAGGGGGGAGCCAGATACGCAGTATTTT,TRBJ2-3,-,14,TRBV10-1,-
CAISRDPSETQYF,TGTGCCATCAGTCGCGACCCCTCGGAGACCCAGTACTTC,TRBJ2-5,-,13,TRBV10-3,-
CASRSGQGRSYSNQPQHF,TGTGCCAGCAGGTCGGGACAGGGGCGTTCTTATAGCAATCAGCCCCAGCATTTT,TRBJ1-5,-,18,TRBV9,TRBD1
CASSLVVPGNTIYF,TGTGCCAGCAGTTTAGTCGTCCCTGGAAACACCATATATTTT,TRBJ1-3,-,14,TRBV28,-
CASSVQEGRKLFF,TGTGCCAGCAGTGTACAGGAGGGCCGGAAACTGTTTTTT,TRBJ1-4,-,13,TRBV6-2/TRBV6-3,-
CASRRDRSSYNEQFF,TGTGCCAGCAGAAGGGACAGAAGCTCCTACAATGAGCAGTTCTTC,TRBJ2-1,-,15,TRBV5-4,TRBD1
CASSYGGGNSPLHF,TGTGCCAGCAGTTACGGGGGCGGCAATTCACCCCTCCACTTT,TRBJ1-6,-,14,TRBV6-5,-
CASSEFGAPNTGELFF,TGTGCCAGCAGTGAATTTGGGGCCCCGAACACCGGGGAGCTGTTTTTT,TRBJ2-2,-,16,TRBV25-1,-
CASRHTTSGVPGNEQFF,TGTGCCAGCCGACATACGACTAGCGGGGTCCCTGGGAATGAGCAGTTCTTC,TRBJ2-1,once,17,TRBV11-2,TRBD2
CASSDWQGNTEAFF,TGTGCCAGCAGTGACTGGCAGGGCAACACTGAAGCTTTCTTT,TRBJ1-1,-,14,TRBV2,-
CASSRKGGDTEAFF,TGCGCCAGCAGCCGTAAGGGGGGGGACACTGAAGCTTTCTTT,TRBJ1-1,few,14,TRBV4-3,-
CATWDRGLPGELFF,TGCGCCACTTGGGACAGGGGTCTTCCCGGGGAGCTGTTTTTT,TRBJ2-2,-,14,TRBV5-1,TRBD1
CSASTEGNEQFF,TGCAGTGCTAGTACCGAGGGCAATGAGCAGTTCTTC,TRBJ2-1,-,12,TRBV20-1,-
CASTLGGGNSPLHF,TGTGCCAGCACCCTCGGGGGTGGGAATTCACCCCTCCACTTT,TRBJ1-6,few,14,TRBV27,-
CASSNRGHSPLHF,TGTGCCAGCAGTAACAGGGGGCATTCACCCCTCCACTTT,TRBJ1-6,-,13,TRBV6-5,TRBD1
CASSIDGTGPSYEQYF,TGTGCCAGCAGTATAGACGGGACAGGTCCCTCCTACGAGCAGTACTTC,TRBJ2-7,-,16,TRBV7-2,TRBD1
CASSVSGRGSTDTQYF,TGTGCCAGCAGCGTATCTGGGCGGGGGAGCACAGATACGCAGTATTTT,TRBJ2-3,-,16,TRBV9,TRBD2
CASSATRVHGYTF,TGCGCCAGCAGCGCGACCCGTGTACATGGCTACACCTTC,TRBJ1-2,-,13,TRBV5-1,-
CASSVAGSADTQYF,TGTGCCAGCAGCGTAGCCGGCTCAGCAGATACGCAGTATTTT,TRBJ2-3,once,14,TRBV9,-
CSVVGQGAWNTQYF,TGCAGCGTTGTGGGACAGGGGGCTTGGAATACGCAGTATTTT,TRBJ2-3,-,14,TRBV29-1,TRBD1
CASSFVSGTDEQFF,TGTGCCAGCAGTTTTGTTAGCGGGACGGACGAGCAGTTCTTC,TRBJ2-1,-,14,TRBV28,TRBD2
CASSSPSGRATRNTGELFF,TGTGCCAGCAGCTCCCCTAGCGGGAGGGCGACGAGGAACACCGGGGAGCTGTTTTTT,TRBJ2-2,few,19,TRBV11-2,TRBD2
CASGDRGGNTIYF,TGTGCCAGCGGGGACAGGGGAGGAAACACCATATATTTT,TRBJ1-3,-,13,TRBV6-5,TRBD1
CAWSTSSGYQPQHF,TGTGCCTGGAGTACTTCTTCCGGTTATCAGCCCCAGCATTTT,TRBJ1-5,-,14,TRBV30,-
CASSLARNRDYEQYF,TGTGCCAGCAGCTTAGCGCGTAACAGGGACTACGAGCAGTACTTC,TRBJ2-7,-,15,TRBV7-2,-
CASSPQREGSYNEQFF,TGTGCCAGCAGCCCCCAGCGGGAAGGGTCCTACAATGAGCAGTTCTTC,TRBJ2-1,-,16,TRBV9,TRBD2
CARSSGQGVSMNTEAFF,TGTGCCAGAAGCTCCGGACAGGGGGTGTCGATGAACACTGAAGCTTTCTTT,TRBJ1-1,-,17,TRBV5-3,TRBD1
CASSIGPSSGNTIYF,TGTGCCAGTAGTATAGGCCCAAGCTCTGGAAACACCATATATTTT,TRBJ1-3,-,15,TRBV19,-
CASSPGGGKNTEAFF,TGTGCCAGCAGCCCAGGGGGCGGAAAGAACACTGAAGCTTTCTTT,TRBJ1-1,-,15,TRBV11-3,TRBD1
CASSAGPVTYQETQYF,TGTGCCAGCAGCGCGGGTCCAGTTACGTACCAAGAGACCCAGTACTTC,TRBJ2-5,-,16,TRBV7-3,-
CASSLGLSGYGYTF,TGTGCCAGCAGCTTAGGTCTGTCGGGCTATGGCTACACCTTC,TRBJ1-2,-,14,TRBV7-9,-
CATDLGQGAFETQYF,TGTGCCACCGATCTTGGACAGGGGGCGTTTGAGACCCAGTACTTC,TRBJ2-5,-,15,TRBV15,TRBD1
CASSPFQVNTEAFF,TGTGCCAGCTCACCTTTTCAGGTAAACACTGAAGCTTTCTTT,TRBJ1-1,once,14,TRBV18,-
CASSAWTADPDTIYF,TGTGCCAGCAGCGCTTGGACGGCCGATCCTGACACCATATATTTT,TRBJ1-3,-,15,TRBV7-9,-
CASSLYNGLQETQYF,TGTGCCAGTAGTTTATACAACGGATTACAAGAGACCCAGTACTTC,TRBJ2-5,-,15,TRBV19,-
CASSPRRAGNTIYF,TGTGCCAGCAGCCCTCGCAGGGCTGGAAACACCATATATTTT,TRBJ1-3,few,14,TRBV5-6,-